One sample yielded the 24 T cell receptor beta chains listed below, sequenced in a study of human T cells and chemical hapten exposure. This sample's time point: pre-sensitization, week 0. Treatment defined: therapeutic diphenylcyclopropenone sensitization with weekly scalp DPC. TCRdb ran MiXCR on the RACE reads and lists one entry per CDR3 protein. This sample has 300,000 to 450,000 distinct CDR3 sequences; roughly 5% occur once, and the top ten carry just over 2.5%. Material: whole blood, obtained in connection with sensitization to the hapten diphenylcyclopropenone (DPC). All receptors come from a woman between 45 and 60 years old with alopecia areata. Some clones in this sample may be carry-over from other donors' samples.

This clonotype showed up just a few times. The CDR3 region is CASRPAGVVAYEQYF. In DNA form, the CDR3 reads TGTGCCAGCAGACCCGCAGGGGTAGTAGCCTACGAGCAGTACTTC. The gene calls are TRBV2 and TRBJ2-7, with D perhaps TRBD1 (6 bases). Germline CDR1 reads SNHLY; CDR2 reads FYNNEI. The V and J ends lost 6 bases and 2 bases respectively, with 17 bases between them. CDR3 length: 15 residues.

The chain joins TRBV6-5 to TRBJ2-3, with 11 nucleotides matching TRBD2. This CDR3 contains 15 residues. Trimming removed 4 bases from V and 3 bases from J; junction bases left unmatched: 3. Germline loops: CDR1 MNHEY, CDR2 SVGAGI. The CDR3 DNA reads as TGTGCCAGCAGTTTTAGCGGGGGGGTAACAGATACGCAGTATTTT. Protein product: CASSFSGGVTDTQYF.

This chain uses TRBV25-1 with TRBJ1-6, with D perhaps matching TRBD1 (5 bases). V lost 4 bases and J 4 bases, leaving 11 bases between the germline ends. Germline V CDR1 and CDR2: MGHDK, SYGVNS. The CDR3 contains 15 residues. Written as DNA, the CDR3 is TGTGCCAGCAGTGGCGGGGGAGGATATAATTCACCCCTCCACTTT. Translated: CASSGGGGYNSPLHF.

This clonotype was detected only a few times. The V call is TRBV6-6, the J call TRBJ1-1, with no clear D. Trimming left V 0 bases short and J 6 bases short, with 8 bases between. The CDR3 is 13 residues long. Germline V gene lookup returns CDR1 MNHNY and CDR2 SVGAGI (reference sequence). CDR3 bases: TGTGCCAGCAGTTACTCCGGGGAAGCTGAAGCTTTCTTT. This translates into CASSYSGEAEAFF.

This clonotype was observed many times. The chain recombines TRBV7-6 with TRBJ2-5; the D is unclear. CDR1 is SGHVS and CDR2 is FNYEAQ in the germline V gene. V was trimmed by 2 bases and J by 3 bases, leaving 13 bases between them. The CDR3 is made up of 15 amino acids. The CDR3 DNA follows: TGTGCCAGCAGCTTAAATGCGGCCAGCAAAGAGACCCAGTACTTC. It yields the protein CASSLNAASKETQYF.

This clonotype was recorded many times. The chain carries TRBV5-4 and TRBJ2-5, with D uncertain. The CDR3 covers 12 residues. V was pared by 2 bases and J by 3 bases, with 5 bases between. The germline gives CDR1 SGHNT, CDR2 YYREEE (reference sequence). DNA for the CDR3: TGTGCCAGCAGCTTTGGGGAAGAGACCCAGTACTTC. Translation: CASSFGEETQYF.

This clonotype occurred a few times. The rearrangement links TRBV2 to TRBJ1-1, with D perhaps TRBD1 (6 bases). The germline V and J ends were trimmed by 7 bases and 2 bases, with 11 bases remaining between them. Germline CDR1 and CDR2: SNHLY and FYNNEI. The CDR3 loop spans 13 amino acids. CDR3 protein: CASTPDRNTEAFF. As DNA, the CDR3 is TGTGCCAGCACCCCGGACAGAAACACTGAAGCTTTCTTT.

V gene TRBV5-1 combines with J gene TRBJ2-5; 8 nucleotides line up with TRBD2. Germline CDR1 reads SGHRS; CDR2 reads YFSETQ. The J segment lost 1 base and the V segment lost 3 bases, leaving 5 bases of the junction unmatched. The CDR3 is made up of 15 amino acids. The CDR3 coding sequence is TGCGCCAGCAGCTCATATGGACTAGCCCAAGAGACCCAGTACTTC. It yields the protein CASSSYGLAQETQYF.

The chain has TRBV7-2 and TRBJ2-5; no firm D call. This CDR3 has 12 amino acids. V gave up 5 bases and J gave up 9 bases, with 13 bases separating them. Germline V CDR1 and CDR2: SGHTA, FQGNSA. Here the CDR3 DNA reads TGTGCCAGCAGCCTGGGATACGTCCCCCAGTACTTC. Residues: CASSLGYVPQYF.

This clonotype appeared many times. This chain connects TRBV25-1 to TRBJ1-1; D ambiguous. The V gene lost 2 bases and the J gene lost 5 bases, with 9 bases spanning the gap. Germline CDR1 is MGHDK and CDR2 is SYGVNS. The CDR3 consists of 13 residues. CDR3 sequence (DNA): TGTGCCAGCAGTGAAAATCCCATGACTGAAGCTTTCTTT. Translation: CASSENPMTEAFF.

This clonotype occurred many times. This sequence joins TRBV6-2 or TRBV6-3 and TRBJ2-1, with D perhaps assigned TRBD1 or TRBD2 (5 bases each). V was clipped by 6 bases and J by 14 bases, with 17 bases between them. The CDR3 is made up of 12 amino acids. Per the germline V gene, CDR1 is MNHEY and CDR2 is SVGEGT. CDR3 protein: CASSPGRTQEFF. The CDR3 DNA sequence: TGTGCCAGCAGCCCGGGACGGACCCAAGAGTTCTTC.

The sample holds many counts of this clonotype. The CDR3 nucleotides are TGCAGTGCCCCCTTGTACGGGGAGCAGTACTTC. It translates to CSAPLYGEQYF. The chain has TRBV20-1 and TRBJ2-7; D ambiguous. The CDR3 is 11 residues long. Germline CDR1 reads DFQATT; CDR2 reads SNEGSKA (reference sequence). V was cut by 6 bases and J by 7 bases, with 13 bases left in between.

This clonotype was counted many times. This chain links TRBV20-1 with TRBJ1-4; D unresolved. There are 13 residues in the CDR3. CDR1 is DFQATT, CDR2 SNEGSKA, per germline (reference sequence). The V gene lost 8 bases and the J gene lost 8 bases, with 18 bases spanning the gap. CDR3 nucleotide sequence: TGCAGTCTCCAAACCCGCCAGAAGGAAAAACTGTTTTTT. It yields the protein CSLQTRQKEKLFF.

This clonotype has ten or more counts. V usage is TRBV6-6 and J usage is TRBJ2-7; 7 bases align to TRBD1. Per germline, CDR1 MNHNY and CDR2 SVGAGI (reference sequence). Trimming took 5 bases from V and 0 from J; bases not matched to a gene: 7. CDR3 length: 15 amino acids. The CDR3 sequence: CASSIVGQSSYEQYF. The CDR3 bases are TGTGCCAGCAGTATAGTGGGACAGAGCTCCTACGAGCAGTACTTC.

This clonotype was observed a handful of times. CDR3 sequence: CASSPHRDSRMGQYF. The DNA of the CDR3 is TGCGCCAGCAGCCCCCATCGGGACTCAAGGATGGGCCAGTACTTC. This sequence joins TRBV5-1 and TRBJ2-5, with TRBD2 as a possible D gene (6 bases). This CDR3 spans 15 amino acids. V was trimmed by 4 bases and J by 10 bases, leaving 23 bases between them. CDR1 is SGHRS and CDR2 is YFSETQ in the germline V gene.

Ten or more counts support this clonotype. J is TRBJ1-1 and V is TRBV27; D may be TRBD1 (5 bases). CDR3 length: 13 residues. Between the trimmed V and J ends, which lost 5 bases and 0 bases, there was a span of 7 bases. The V gene's germline CDR1 is MNHEY and CDR2 SMNVEV (reference sequence). The DNA for the CDR3 is TGTGCCAGCAGTGACAGCATGAACACTGAAGCTTTCTTT. This codes for CASSDSMNTEAFF.

At least ten counts were recorded for this clonotype. The rearrangement joins TRBV28 to TRBJ2-1; no reliable D call. The germline V gene has CDR1 MDHEN and CDR2 SYDVKM. V gave up 7 bases and J gave up 5 bases, with 15 bases separating them. The CDR3 has 14 residues. CDR3 amino acids: CASTEKRVHNEQFF. Here the CDR3 DNA reads TGTGCCAGCACCGAAAAAAGGGTCCACAATGAGCAGTTCTTC.

This clonotype came up a few times. V is TRBV12-3 or TRBV12-4 and J is TRBJ2-1; the D is unclear. The CDR3 length is 12 residues. V was pared by 8 bases and J by 5 bases, with 10 bases between. The CDR3 reads CASPSPHNEQFF. The CDR3 nucleotides are TGTGCCAGCCCCTCCCCGCACAATGAGCAGTTCTTC.

The chain recombines TRBV20-1 with TRBJ1-1; D call uncertain. The CDR3 spans 11 residues. The V and J ends lost 6 bases and 0 bases respectively, with 5 bases between them. CDR1 and CDR2 (germline): DFQATT, SNEGSKA (reference sequence). CDR3 coding DNA: TGCAGTGCATATATGAACACTGAAGCTTTCTTT. Amino acids: CSAYMNTEAFF.

This clonotype came up many times. The chain couples TRBV28 to TRBJ2-3; tentative D call: TRBD2 (5 bases). V lost 2 bases, J lost 0 bases, and 9 bases lay in between. The CDR3 is 15 residues long. Germline CDR1 reads MDHEN; CDR2 reads SYDVKM. The CDR3: CASSLREQSTDTQYF. The DNA for the CDR3 is TGTGCCAGCAGTTTACGGGAACAGAGCACAGATACGCAGTATTTT.

This clonotype came up many times. This chain's CDR3 is CASSMGQGSEKLFF. The CDR3 DNA reads as TGTGCCAGTTCAATGGGACAGGGTAGCGAAAAACTGTTTTTT. The V call is TRBV6-1, the J call TRBJ1-4; the match to TRBD1 covers 9 bases. CDR3 length: 14 residues. J was trimmed by 8 bases and V by 9 bases; bases with no gene match: 10. Germline assignment: CDR1 MNHNS and CDR2 SASEGT.

This clonotype has a count of ten or more. The CDR3 spells CASSAYRGTEAFF. The CDR3 DNA reads as TGTGCCAGCAGTGCTTACAGGGGAACTGAAGCTTTCTTT. This sequence joins TRBV27 and TRBJ1-1, with TRBD1 matching 7 bases. This CDR3 is 13 amino acids long. V trimming: 5 bases; J trimming: 5 bases; junction bases outside the gene matches: 5. CDR1 MNHEY and CDR2 SMNVEV come from the germline V gene (reference sequence).

This clonotype has only a few counts. This chain uses TRBV12-3 or TRBV12-4 with TRBJ2-1; 14 bases align to TRBD2. The ends lost 5 bases at V and 11 bases at J; junction bases unmatched: 5. The CDR3 length is 14 residues. The CDR3 region is CASSAGLAGVKQFF. The CDR3 region has the DNA TGTGCCAGCAGTGCGGGACTAGCGGGGGTCAAGCAGTTCTTC.

The V call is TRBV4-1, the J call TRBJ1-1; 10 bases are shared with TRBD1. Trimming removed 5 bases from V and 1 base from J; junction bases left unmatched: 4. Germline loops: CDR1 MGHRA, CDR2 YSYEKL. CDR3 size: 15 residues. The CDR3: CASSTTGGWNTEAFF. CDR3 coding DNA: TGCGCCAGCAGCACGACAGGGGGCTGGAACACTGAAGCTTTCTTT.